The rows below give T cell receptor beta chains drawn from one sample of a study of response to subunit inactivated influenza vaccine. TCRdb re-derived calls from the RT-PCR reads in MiXCR, one entry per CDR3 protein. The sample contains some 570,000 distinct CDR3 sequences, around 11% of which appear only once. The sample was also reused in another study, on T cells expressing NK-cell markers.

The material sequenced was PBMCs from blood, taken on the day of vaccination. The receptors were gathered from a man aged 45 to 65 who received an inactivated influenza vaccine. Both conserved end residues are part of each CDR3. The order of the fields is clone size, V gene, J gene, D gene, CDR3 protein, CDR3 DNA. A D gene is named only where the DNA matches it firmly. Size is omitted from some rows. Given values are once, few, many or a class for expanded clones.

abundance: few; v_gene: TRBV20-1; j_gene: TRBJ2-3; d_gene: -; CDR3aa: CSARDPARDSTDTQYF; CDR3nt: TGCAGTGCTAGAGATCCGGCCAGGGACTCCACAGATACGCAGTATTTT
abundance: large; v_gene: TRBV6-1; j_gene: TRBJ2-3; d_gene: -; CDR3aa: CASMDRGLTDTQYF; CDR3nt: TGTGCCAGCATGGACCGGGGACTCACAGATACGCAGTATTTT
abundance: -; v_gene: TRBV7-2; j_gene: TRBJ2-7; d_gene: -; CDR3aa: CASSLNGRSYEQYF; CDR3nt: TGTGCCAGCAGCTTAAACGGGCGCAGCTACGAGCAGTACTTC
abundance: -; v_gene: TRBV29-1; j_gene: TRBJ2-1; d_gene: -; CDR3aa: CSVERSVRGNEQFF; CDR3nt: TGCAGCGTTGAACGGTCAGTCAGGGGCAATGAGCAGTTCTTC
abundance: many; v_gene: TRBV28; j_gene: TRBJ1-5; d_gene: -; CDR3aa: CASNTDSNQPQHF; CDR3nt: TGTGCCAGCAATACCGACAGCAATCAGCCCCAGCATTTT
abundance: -; v_gene: TRBV4-1; j_gene: TRBJ2-7; d_gene: TRBD1; CDR3aa: CASSQAAFGTVYEQYF; CDR3nt: TGCGCCAGCAGCCAAGCTGCTTTCGGGACAGTATACGAGCAGTACTTC
abundance: -; v_gene: TRBV29-1; j_gene: TRBJ2-2; d_gene: -; CDR3aa: CSVEERRRGNTGELFF; CDR3nt: TGCAGCGTTGAAGAAAGGCGCAGGGGGAACACCGGGGAGCTGTTTTTT
abundance: many; v_gene: TRBV5-1; j_gene: TRBJ1-5; d_gene: -; CDR3aa: CASSFGGDNQPQHF; CDR3nt: TGCGCCAGCAGCTTCGGCGGGGACAATCAGCCCCAGCATTTT
abundance: -; v_gene: TRBV20-1; j_gene: TRBJ2-1; d_gene: -; CDR3aa: CSAGPFGGRIDNEQFF; CDR3nt: TGCAGTGCTGGTCCCTTCGGAGGGAGGATCGACAATGAGCAGTTCTTC
abundance: many; v_gene: TRBV27; j_gene: TRBJ1-4; d_gene: TRBD1; CDR3aa: CASKRDRGEKLFF; CDR3nt: TGTGCCAGCAAGAGGGACAGGGGCGAAAAACTGTTTTTT
abundance: many; v_gene: TRBV4-2; j_gene: TRBJ1-1; d_gene: -; CDR3aa: CASSREGGMNTEAFF; CDR3nt: TGTGCCAGCAGCAGGGAGGGGGGTATGAACACTGAAGCTTTCTTT
abundance: -; v_gene: TRBV9; j_gene: TRBJ2-3; d_gene: -; CDR3aa: CASSVVSSIGDTQYF; CDR3nt: TGTGCCAGCAGCGTAGTCTCCTCGATAGGGGATACGCAGTATTTT
abundance: many; v_gene: TRBV9; j_gene: TRBJ1-3; d_gene: -; CDR3aa: CASSPEPDSSGNTIYF; CDR3nt: TGTGCCAGCAGCCCAGAGCCAGACTCCTCTGGAAACACCATATATTTT
abundance: few; v_gene: TRBV7-2; j_gene: TRBJ1-2; d_gene: -; CDR3aa: CASSPRDSRNYGYTF; CDR3nt: TGTGCCAGCAGCCCCAGAGACAGTCGTAACTATGGCTACACCTTC